Described below is a single T cell receptor beta chain sequence and its context. This entry comes from a study of spatial heterogeneity in lung cancer. Study in general: Sequencing consistently turned up more beta-chain sequences than alpha-chain sequences. Averaged across combinations, each unique TCR and UMI pairing appeared more than ten times in raw reads, which were uncorrected.

Using its own MiXCR run on the 5' RACE reads, TCRdb lists one record per CDR3 protein. The sample lists about 38,000 distinct CDR3 sequences, around 5.2% occurring once. The CDR3 has 14 amino acids. Germline values: CDR1 SGHRS, CDR2 YFSETQ. The V and J ends lost 4 bases and 0 bases respectively, with 11 bases between them. Stated time point: sample taken at primary tumor resection. This TCR came from a female donor with early-stage non-small cell lung cancer. The material sequenced was PBMCs, taken at surgery. J is TRBJ2-7 and V is TRBV5-1; possibly TRBD1 for D (5 bases). This chain's CDR3 is CASSLRVSSYEQYF. The CDR3, as DNA: TGCGCCAGCAGCCTCAGGGTTAGCTCCTACGAGCAGTACTTC.